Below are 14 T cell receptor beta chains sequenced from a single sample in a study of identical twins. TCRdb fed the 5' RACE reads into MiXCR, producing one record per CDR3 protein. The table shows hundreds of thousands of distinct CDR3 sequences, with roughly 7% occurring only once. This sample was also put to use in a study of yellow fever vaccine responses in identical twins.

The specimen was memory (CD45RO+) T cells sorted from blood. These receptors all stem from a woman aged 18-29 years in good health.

The CDR3 here is CASSRGGQGSSYEQYF. Here the CDR3 DNA reads TGTGCCAGCAGCCGGGGGGGACAGGGGAGCTCCTACGAGCAGTACTTC. The chain links TRBV3-1 to TRBJ2-7, with 10 positions matching TRBD1. This CDR3 contains 16 residues. CDR1 and CDR2 (germline): LGHDT, YNNKEL (reference sequence). V trimming: 4 bases; J trimming: 0 bases; junction bases outside the gene matches: 6.

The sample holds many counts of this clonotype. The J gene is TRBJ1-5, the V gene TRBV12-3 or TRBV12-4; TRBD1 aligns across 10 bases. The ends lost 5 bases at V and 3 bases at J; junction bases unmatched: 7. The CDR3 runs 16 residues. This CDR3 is CASSRGTGVDNQPQHF. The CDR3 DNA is TGTGCCAGCAGTCGCGGGACAGGGGTTGACAATCAGCCCCAGCATTTT.

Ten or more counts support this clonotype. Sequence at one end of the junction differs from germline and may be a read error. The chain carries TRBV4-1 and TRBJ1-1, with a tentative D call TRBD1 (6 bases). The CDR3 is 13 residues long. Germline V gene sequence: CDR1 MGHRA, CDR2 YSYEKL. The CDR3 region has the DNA TGCGCCAGCAGCCAAGATACGGTCAGGGGCCTTCTCTTT. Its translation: CASSQDTVRGLLF.

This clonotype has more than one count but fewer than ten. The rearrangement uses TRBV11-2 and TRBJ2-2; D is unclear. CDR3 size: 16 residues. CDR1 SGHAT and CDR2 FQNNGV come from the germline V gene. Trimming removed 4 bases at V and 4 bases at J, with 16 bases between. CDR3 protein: CASSSLWTGGTGELFF. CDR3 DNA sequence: TGTGCCAGCAGCTCGCTTTGGACGGGCGGCACCGGGGAGCTGTTTTTT.

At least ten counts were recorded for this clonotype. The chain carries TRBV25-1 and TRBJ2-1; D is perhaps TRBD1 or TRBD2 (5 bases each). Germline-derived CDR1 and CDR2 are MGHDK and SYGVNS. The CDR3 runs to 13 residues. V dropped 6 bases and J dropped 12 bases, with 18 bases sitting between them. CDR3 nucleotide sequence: TGTGCCAGCAGCTCCCAAGGGGCAGGGACGCAGTTCTTC. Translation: CASSSQGAGTQFF.

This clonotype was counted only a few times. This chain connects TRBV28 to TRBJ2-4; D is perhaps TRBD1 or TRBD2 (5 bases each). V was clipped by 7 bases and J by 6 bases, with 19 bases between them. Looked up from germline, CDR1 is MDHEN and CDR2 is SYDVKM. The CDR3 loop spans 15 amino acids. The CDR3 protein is CASTPVGTRGNIQYF. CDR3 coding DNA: TGTGCCAGCACTCCGGTCGGCACTAGGGGAAACATTCAGTACTTC.

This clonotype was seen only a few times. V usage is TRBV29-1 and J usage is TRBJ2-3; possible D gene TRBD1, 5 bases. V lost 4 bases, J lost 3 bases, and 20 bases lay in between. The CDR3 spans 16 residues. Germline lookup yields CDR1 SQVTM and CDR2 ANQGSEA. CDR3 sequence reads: CSVVWVQGKKTDTQYF. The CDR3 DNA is TGCAGCGTTGTATGGGTGCAGGGCAAGAAGACAGATACGCAGTATTTT.

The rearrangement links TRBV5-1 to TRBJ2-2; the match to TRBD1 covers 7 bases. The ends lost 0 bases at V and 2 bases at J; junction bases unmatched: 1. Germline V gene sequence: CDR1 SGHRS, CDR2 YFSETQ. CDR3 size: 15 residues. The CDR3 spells CASSLGDSNTGELFF. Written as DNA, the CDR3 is TGCGCCAGCAGCTTGGGGGACAGCAACACCGGGGAGCTGTTTTTT.

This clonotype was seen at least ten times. The CDR3 reads CASSFGTSGTQYF. CDR3 nucleotides: TGTGCCAGCAGTTTCGGGACTTCGGGGACCCAGTACTTC. The chain uses TRBV12-3 or TRBV12-4 and TRBJ2-5, with D possibly being TRBD2 (6 bases). V lost 3 bases, J lost 7 bases, and 12 bases lay in between. The length of the CDR3 is 13 residues.

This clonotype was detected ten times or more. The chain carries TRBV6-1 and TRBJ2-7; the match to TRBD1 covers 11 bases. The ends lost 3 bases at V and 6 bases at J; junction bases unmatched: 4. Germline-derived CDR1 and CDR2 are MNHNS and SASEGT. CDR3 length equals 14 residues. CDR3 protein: CASSEGQGVGEQYF. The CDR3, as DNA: TGTGCCAGCAGTGAGGGACAGGGGGTAGGCGAGCAGTACTTC.

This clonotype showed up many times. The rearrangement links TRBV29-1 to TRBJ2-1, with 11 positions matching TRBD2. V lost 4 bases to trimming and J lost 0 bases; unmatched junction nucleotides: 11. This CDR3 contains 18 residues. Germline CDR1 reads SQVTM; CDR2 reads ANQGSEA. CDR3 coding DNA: TGCAGCGTTGGGGTACTAGCGGGAGAGAGAAGCTCCTACAATGAGCAGTTCTTC. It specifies CSVGVLAGERSSYNEQFF.

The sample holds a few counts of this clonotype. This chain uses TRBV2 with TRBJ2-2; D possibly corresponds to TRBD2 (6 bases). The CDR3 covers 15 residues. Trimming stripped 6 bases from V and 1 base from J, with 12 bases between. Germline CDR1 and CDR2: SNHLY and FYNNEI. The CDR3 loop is CASRETRQNTGELFF. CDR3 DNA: TGTGCCAGCAGGGAGACTAGGCAGAACACCGGGGAGCTGTTTTTT.

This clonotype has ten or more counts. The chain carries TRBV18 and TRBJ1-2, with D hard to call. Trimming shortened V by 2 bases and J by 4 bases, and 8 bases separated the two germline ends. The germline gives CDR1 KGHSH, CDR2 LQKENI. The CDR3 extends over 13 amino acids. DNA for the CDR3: TGTGCCAGCTCACCAGTATCGACCTATGGCTACACCTTC. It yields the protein CASSPVSTYGYTF.

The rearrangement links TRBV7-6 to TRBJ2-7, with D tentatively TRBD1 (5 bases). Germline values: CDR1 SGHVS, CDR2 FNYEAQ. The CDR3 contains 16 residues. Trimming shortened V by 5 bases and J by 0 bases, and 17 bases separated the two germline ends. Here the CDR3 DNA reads TGTGCCAGCAGCGGATCTAGGGGAACCCTCTCCTACGAGCAGTACTTC. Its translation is CASSGSRGTLSYEQYF.